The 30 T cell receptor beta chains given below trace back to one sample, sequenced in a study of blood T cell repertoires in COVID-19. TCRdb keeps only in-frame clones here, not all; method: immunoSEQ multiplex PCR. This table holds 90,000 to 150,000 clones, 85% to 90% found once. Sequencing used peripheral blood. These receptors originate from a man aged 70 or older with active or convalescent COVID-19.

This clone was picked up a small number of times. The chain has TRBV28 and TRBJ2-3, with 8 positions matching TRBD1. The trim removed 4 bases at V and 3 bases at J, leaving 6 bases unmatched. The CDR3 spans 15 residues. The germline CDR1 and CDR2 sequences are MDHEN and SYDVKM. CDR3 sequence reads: CASSSGQGSTDTQYF. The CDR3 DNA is TGTGCCAGCAGTTCTGGACAGGGTTCGACAGATACGCAGTATTTT.

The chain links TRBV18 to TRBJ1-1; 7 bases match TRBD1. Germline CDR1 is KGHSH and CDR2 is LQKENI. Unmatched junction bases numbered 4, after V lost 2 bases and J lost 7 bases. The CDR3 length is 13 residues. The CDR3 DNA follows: TGTGCCAGCTCACCAATGCAGGGGGATGAAGCTTTCTTT. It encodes CASSPMQGDEAFF.

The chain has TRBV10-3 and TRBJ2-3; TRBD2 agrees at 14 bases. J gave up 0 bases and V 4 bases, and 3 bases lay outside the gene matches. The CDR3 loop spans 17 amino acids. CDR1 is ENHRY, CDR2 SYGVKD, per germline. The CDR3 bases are TGTGCCATCAGTGGTCGGACTAGCGGGAGGAGCACAGATACGCAGTATTTT. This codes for CAISGRTSGRSTDTQYF.

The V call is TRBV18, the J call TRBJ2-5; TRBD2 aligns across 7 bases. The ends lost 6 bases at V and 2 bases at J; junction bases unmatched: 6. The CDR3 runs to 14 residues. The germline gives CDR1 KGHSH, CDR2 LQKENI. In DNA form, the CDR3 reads TGTGCCAGCTCCAGTACTAGCGCTCAAGAGACCCAGTACTTC. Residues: CASSSTSAQETQYF.

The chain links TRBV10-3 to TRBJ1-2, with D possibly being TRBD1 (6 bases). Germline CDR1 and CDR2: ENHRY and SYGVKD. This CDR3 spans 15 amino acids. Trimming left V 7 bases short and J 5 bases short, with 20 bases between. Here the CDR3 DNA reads TGTGCCATCACCTCTGGACAGTTTGGGCCGTATGGCTACACCTTC. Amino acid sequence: CAITSGQFGPYGYTF.

The CDR3 DNA is TGTGCCAGCAGCCACGGACAGGGGAGCGTCGACGAGCAGTACTTC. Amino acid sequence: CASSHGQGSVDEQYF. The V and J genes are TRBV4-2 and TRBJ2-7; TRBD1 matches 9 bases. The CDR3 spans 15 residues. The V gene's germline CDR1 is LGHNA and CDR2 YNFKEQ. With 3 bases clipped from V and 5 bases from J, the junction kept 8 bases outside the gene matches.

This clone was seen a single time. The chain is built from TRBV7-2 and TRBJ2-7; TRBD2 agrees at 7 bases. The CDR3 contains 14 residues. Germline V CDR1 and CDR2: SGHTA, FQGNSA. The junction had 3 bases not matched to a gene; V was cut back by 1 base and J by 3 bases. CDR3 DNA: TGTGCCAGCAGCTTAGTGCGGGGGATCTACGAGCAGTACTTC. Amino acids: CASSLVRGIYEQYF.

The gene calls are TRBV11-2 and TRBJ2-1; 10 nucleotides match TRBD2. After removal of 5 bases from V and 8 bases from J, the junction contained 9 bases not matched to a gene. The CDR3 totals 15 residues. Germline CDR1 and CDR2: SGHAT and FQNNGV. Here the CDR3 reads CASSPGLATVHEQFF. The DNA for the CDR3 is TGTGCCAGCAGCCCGGGACTAGCGACCGTGCATGAGCAGTTCTTC.

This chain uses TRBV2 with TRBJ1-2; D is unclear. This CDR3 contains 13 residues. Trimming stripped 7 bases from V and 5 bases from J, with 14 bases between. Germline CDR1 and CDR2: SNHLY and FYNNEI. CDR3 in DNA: TGTGCCAGCACCCTTGGAGCGAAGTATGGCTACACCTTC. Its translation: CASTLGAKYGYTF. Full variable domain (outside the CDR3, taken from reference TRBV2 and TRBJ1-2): EPEVTQTPSHQVTQMGQEVILRCVPISNHLYFYWYRQILGQKVEFLVSFYNNEISEKSEIFDDQFSVERPDGSNFTLKIRSTKLEDSAMYFCASTLGAKYGYTFGSGTRLTVV.

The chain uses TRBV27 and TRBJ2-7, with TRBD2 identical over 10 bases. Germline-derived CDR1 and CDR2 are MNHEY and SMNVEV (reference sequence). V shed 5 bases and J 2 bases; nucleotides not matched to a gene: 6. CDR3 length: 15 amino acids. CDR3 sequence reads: CASSASGRDPYEQYF. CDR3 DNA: TGTGCCAGCAGTGCGAGCGGGAGGGACCCCTACGAGCAGTACTTC.

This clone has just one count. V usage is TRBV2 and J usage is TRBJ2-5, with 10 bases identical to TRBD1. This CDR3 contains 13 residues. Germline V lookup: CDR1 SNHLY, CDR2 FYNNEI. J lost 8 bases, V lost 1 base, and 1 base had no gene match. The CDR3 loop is CASSEGTGGTQYF. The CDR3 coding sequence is TGTGCCAGCAGTGAAGGGACAGGGGGAACCCAGTACTTC.

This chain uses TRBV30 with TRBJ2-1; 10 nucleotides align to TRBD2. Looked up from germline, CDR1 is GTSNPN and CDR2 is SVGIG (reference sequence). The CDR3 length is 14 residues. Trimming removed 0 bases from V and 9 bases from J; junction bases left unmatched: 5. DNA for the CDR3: TGTGCCTGGAGTGTAGCGGGAGGGCGGATTGAGCAGTTCTTC. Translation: CAWSVAGGRIEQFF.

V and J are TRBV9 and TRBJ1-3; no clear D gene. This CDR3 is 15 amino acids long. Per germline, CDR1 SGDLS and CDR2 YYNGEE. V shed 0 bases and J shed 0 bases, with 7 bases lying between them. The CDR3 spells CASSVAGSSGNTIYF. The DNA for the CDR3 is TGTGCCAGCAGCGTAGCGGGGAGCTCTGGAAACACCATATATTTT.

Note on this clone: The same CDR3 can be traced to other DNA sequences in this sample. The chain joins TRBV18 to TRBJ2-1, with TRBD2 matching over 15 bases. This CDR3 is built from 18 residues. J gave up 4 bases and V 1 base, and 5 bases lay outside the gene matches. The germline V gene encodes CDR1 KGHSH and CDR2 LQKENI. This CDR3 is CASSPLGTSGGSYNEQFF. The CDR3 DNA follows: TGTGCCAGCTCACCACTCGGGACTAGCGGGGGGAGTTACAATGAGCAGTTCTTC.

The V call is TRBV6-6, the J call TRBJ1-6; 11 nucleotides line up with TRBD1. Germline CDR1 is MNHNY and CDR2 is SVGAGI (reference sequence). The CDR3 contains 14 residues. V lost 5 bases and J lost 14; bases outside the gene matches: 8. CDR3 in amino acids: CASSSGTGGNSLHF. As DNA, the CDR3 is TGTGCCAGCAGTAGCGGGACAGGGGGGAATTCCCTCCACTTT.

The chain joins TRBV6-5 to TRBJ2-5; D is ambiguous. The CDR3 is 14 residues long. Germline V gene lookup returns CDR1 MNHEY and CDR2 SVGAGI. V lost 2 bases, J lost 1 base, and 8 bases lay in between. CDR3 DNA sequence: TGTGCCAGCAGTTACGGGCAGACCCAAGAGACCCAGTACTTC. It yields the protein CASSYGQTQETQYF.

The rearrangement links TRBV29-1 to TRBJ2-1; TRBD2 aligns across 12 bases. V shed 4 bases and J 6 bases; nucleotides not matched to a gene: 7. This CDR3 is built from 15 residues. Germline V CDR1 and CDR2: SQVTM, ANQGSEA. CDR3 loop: CSVALAGGPTNEQFF. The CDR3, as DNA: TGCAGCGTTGCTCTAGCGGGAGGGCCCACCAATGAGCAGTTCTTC.

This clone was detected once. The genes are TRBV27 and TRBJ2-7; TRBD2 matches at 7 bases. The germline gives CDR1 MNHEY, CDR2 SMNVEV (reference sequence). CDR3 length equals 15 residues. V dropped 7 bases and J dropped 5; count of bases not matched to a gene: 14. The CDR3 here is CASTKVGLAAHEQYF. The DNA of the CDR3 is TGTGCCAGCACCAAAGTGGGCCTAGCGGCCCACGAGCAGTACTTC.

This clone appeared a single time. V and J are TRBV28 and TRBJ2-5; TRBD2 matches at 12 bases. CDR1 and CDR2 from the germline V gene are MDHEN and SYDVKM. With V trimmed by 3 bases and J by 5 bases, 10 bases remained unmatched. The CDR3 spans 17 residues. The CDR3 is CASSLASGRAIHETQYF. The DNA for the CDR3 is TGTGCCAGCAGTTTGGCTAGCGGGAGGGCCATCCACGAGACCCAGTACTTC.

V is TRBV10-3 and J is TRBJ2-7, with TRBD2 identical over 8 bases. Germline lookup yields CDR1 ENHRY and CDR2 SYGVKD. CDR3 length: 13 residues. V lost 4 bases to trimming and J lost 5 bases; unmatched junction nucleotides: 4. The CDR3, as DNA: TGTGCCATCAGTGGACGGGAGGGGGACGAGCAGTACTTC. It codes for CAISGREGDEQYF.

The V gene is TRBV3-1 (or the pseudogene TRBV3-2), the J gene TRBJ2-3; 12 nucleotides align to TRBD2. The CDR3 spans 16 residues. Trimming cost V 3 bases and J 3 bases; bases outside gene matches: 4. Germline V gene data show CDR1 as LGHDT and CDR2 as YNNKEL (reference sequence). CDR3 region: CASSQLAGGLTDTQYF. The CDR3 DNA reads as TGTGCCAGCAGCCAGCTAGCGGGAGGGCTAACAGATACGCAGTATTTT.

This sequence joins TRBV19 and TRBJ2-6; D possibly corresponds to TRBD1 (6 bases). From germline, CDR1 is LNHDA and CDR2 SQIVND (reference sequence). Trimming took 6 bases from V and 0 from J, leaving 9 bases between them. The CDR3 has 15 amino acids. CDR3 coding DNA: TGTGCCAGTAGAACAGGGAGCTCTGGGGCCAACGTCCTGACTTTC. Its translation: CASRTGSSGANVLTF.

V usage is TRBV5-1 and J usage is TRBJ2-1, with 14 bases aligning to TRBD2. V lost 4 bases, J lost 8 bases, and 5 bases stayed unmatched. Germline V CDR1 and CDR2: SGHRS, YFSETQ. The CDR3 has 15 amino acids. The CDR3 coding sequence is TGCGCCAGCAGCCCGGGGACTAGCGGGAGTTATGAGCAGTTCTTC. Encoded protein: CASSPGTSGSYEQFF.

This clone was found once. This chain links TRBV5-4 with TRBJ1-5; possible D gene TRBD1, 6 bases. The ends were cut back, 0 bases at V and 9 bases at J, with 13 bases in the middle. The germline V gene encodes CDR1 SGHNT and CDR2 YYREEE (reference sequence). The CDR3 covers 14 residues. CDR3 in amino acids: CASSLDRDHTPQHF. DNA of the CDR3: TGTGCCAGCAGCTTGGACAGGGATCATACGCCCCAGCATTTT.

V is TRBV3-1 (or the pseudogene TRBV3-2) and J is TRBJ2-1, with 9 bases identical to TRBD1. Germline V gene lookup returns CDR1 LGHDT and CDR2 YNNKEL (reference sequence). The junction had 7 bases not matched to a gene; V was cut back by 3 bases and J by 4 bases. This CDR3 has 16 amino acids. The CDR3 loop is CASSHSQGAVYNEQFF. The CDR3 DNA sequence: TGTGCCAGCAGCCATTCACAGGGGGCCGTTTACAATGAGCAGTTCTTC.

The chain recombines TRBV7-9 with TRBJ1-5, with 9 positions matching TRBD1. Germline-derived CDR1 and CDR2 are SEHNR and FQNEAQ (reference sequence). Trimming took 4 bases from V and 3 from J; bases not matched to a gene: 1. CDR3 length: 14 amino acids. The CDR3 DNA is TGTGCCAGCAGCTCACAGGGGGCCAATCAGCCCCAGCATTTT. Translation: CASSSQGANQPQHF.

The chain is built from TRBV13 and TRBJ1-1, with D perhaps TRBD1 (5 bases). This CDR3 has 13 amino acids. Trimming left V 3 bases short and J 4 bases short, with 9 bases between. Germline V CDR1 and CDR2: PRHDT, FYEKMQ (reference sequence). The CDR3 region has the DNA TGTGCCAGCAGCTTGGGCGGGGGCACTGAAGCTTTCTTT. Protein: CASSLGGGTEAFF.

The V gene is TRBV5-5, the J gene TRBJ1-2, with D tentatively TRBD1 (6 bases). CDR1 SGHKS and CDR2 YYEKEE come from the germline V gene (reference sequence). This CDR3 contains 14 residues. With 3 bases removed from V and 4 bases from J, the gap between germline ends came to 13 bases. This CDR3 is CASSSSTGRYGYTF. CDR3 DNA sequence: TGTGCCAGCAGCTCGTCGACAGGCCGCTATGGCTACACCTTC. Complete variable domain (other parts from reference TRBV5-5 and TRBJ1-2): DAGVTQSPTHLIKTRGQQVTLRCSPISGHKSVSWYQQVLGQGPQFIFQYYEKEERGRGNFPDRFSARQFPNYSSELNVNALLLGDSALYLCASSSSTGRYGYTFGSGTRLTVV.

The CDR3 DNA is TGTGCCAGCAGCCGACCGGGACAGGGGGTAAATACGCAGTATTTT. As protein: CASSRPGQGVNTQYF. This chain joins TRBV6-5 and TRBJ2-3; the match to TRBD1 covers 11 bases. The junction had 9 bases not matched to a gene; V was cut back by 6 bases and J by 7 bases. The CDR3 is 15 amino acids. Germline CDR1 MNHEY, CDR2 SVGAGI.

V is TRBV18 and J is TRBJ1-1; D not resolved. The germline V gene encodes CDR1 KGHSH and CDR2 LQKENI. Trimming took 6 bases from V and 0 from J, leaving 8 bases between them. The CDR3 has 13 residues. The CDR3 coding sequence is TGTGCCAGCTCTGAGGGAATGAACACTGAAGCTTTCTTT. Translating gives CASSEGMNTEAFF.